Sequencing of this TCR beta chain was carried out in a study of Ad26.COV2.S vaccination and SARS-CoV-2 variants. At the level of the study: The Ad26.COV2.S arm of the COV1001 trial was where the donor was placed. Intramuscular Ad26.COV2.S doses were given once or twice, 56 days apart. Study-level results: Placebo recipients trailed vaccine recipients in spike-specific TCR breadth.

In regard to this clone: Its antigen is not known.

The treatment was: over 15 received Ad26.COV2.S at low or high dose, single or two shots; 5 received placebo; per-sample allocation not given. Sampling was performed 63 days after the first vaccine or placebo injection. This CDR3 is built from 12 residues. Germline V gives CDR1 GTSNPN, CDR2 SVGIG (reference sequence). Trimming at V came to 5 bases and at J to 2 bases, leaving 2 bases not matched to a gene. Sequenced by immunoSEQ multiplex PCR; TCRdb stores in-frame clones only, minus some. The table lists hundreds of thousands of clones, roughly 90% of them singletons. The source of this sequence is a person aged 18-60 years who received the Ad26.COV2.S COVID-19 vaccine or a placebo. V and J are TRBV30 and TRBJ2-7, with 8 bases that match TRBD1. This specimen consisted of peripheral blood, obtained in a trial of Ad26.COV2.S vaccine versus placebo. This CDR3 is CAWDRGTYEQYF. The CDR3 region has the DNA TGTGCCTGGGACAGGGGAACCTACGAGCAGTACTTC.